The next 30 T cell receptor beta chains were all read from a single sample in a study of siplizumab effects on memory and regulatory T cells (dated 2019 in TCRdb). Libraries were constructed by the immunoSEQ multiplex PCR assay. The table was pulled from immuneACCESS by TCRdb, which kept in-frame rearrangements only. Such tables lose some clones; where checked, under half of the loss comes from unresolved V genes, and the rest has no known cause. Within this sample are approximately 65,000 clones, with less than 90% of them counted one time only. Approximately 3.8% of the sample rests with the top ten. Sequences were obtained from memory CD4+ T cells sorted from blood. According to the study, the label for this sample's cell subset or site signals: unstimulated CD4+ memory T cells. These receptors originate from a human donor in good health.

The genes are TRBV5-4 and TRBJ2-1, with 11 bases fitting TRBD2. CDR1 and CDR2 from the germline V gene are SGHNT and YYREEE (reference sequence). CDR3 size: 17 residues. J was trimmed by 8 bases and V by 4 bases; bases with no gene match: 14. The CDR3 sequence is CASSGGGLAGGGDEQFF. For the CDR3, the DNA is TGTGCCAGCAGCGGAGGAGGCCTAGCGGGGGGAGGGGATGAGCAGTTCTTC.

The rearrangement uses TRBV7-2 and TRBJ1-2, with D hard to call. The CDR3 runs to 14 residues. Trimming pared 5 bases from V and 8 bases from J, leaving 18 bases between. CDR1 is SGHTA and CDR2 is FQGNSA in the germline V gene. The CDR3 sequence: CASSTGRTYRGYTF. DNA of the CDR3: TGTGCCAGCAGCACCGGACGGACCTATAGGGGCTACACCTTC.

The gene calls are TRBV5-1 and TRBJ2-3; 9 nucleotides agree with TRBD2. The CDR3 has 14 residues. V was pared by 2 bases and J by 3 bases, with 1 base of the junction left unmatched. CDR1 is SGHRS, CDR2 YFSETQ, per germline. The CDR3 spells CASSLAGGTDTQYF. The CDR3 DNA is TGCGCCAGCAGCTTAGCGGGAGGAACAGATACGCAGTATTTT.

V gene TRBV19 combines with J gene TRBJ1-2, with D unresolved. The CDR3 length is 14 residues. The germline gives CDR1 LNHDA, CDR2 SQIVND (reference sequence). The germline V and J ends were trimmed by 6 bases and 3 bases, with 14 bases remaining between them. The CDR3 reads CASRSQRLDYGYTF. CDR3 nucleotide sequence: TGTGCCAGTAGGAGCCAGCGTCTTGACTATGGCTACACCTTC.

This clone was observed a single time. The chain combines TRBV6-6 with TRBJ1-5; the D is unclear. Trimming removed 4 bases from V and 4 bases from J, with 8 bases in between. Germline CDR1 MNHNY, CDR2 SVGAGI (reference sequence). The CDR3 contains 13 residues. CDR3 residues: CASSLDGNQPQHF. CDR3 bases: TGTGCCAGCAGTTTGGACGGAAATCAGCCCCAGCATTTT.

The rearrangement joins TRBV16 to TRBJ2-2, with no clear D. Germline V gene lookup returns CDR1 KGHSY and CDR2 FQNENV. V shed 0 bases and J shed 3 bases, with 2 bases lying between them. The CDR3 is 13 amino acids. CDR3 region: CASSQSYTGELFF. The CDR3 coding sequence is TGTGCCAGCAGCCAATCATACACCGGGGAGCTGTTTTTT.

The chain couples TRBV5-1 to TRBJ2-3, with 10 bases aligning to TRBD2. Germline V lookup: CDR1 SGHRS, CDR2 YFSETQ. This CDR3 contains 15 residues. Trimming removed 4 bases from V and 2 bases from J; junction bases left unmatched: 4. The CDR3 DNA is TGCGCCAGCAGCACAGCGGGGGGGCTCACAGATACGCAGTATTTT. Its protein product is CASSTAGGLTDTQYF. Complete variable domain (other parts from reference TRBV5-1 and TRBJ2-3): KAGVTQTPRYLIKTRGQQVTLSCSPISGHRSVSWYQQTPGQGLQFLFEYFSETQRNKGNFPGRFSGRQFSNSRSEMNVSTLELGDSALYLCASSTAGGLTDTQYFGPGTRLTVL.

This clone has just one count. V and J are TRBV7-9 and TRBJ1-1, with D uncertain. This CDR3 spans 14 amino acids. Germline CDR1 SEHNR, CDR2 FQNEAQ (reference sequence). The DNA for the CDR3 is TGTGCTGGGCCCATAAGACGAGGTGGCACTGAAGCTTTCTTT. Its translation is CAGPIRRGGTEAFF.

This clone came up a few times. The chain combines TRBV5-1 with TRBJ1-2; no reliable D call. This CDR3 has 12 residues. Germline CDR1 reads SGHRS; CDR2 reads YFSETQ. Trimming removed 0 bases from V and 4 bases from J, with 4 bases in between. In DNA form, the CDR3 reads TGCGCCAGCAGCTTGGACAGCTATGGCTACACCTTC. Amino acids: CASSLDSYGYTF.

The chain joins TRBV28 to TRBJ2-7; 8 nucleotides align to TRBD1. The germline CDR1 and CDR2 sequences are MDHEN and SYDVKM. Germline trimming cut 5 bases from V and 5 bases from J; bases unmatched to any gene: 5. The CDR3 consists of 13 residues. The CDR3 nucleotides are TGTGCCAGCAGTCCGGGACAGGTAAACGAGCAGTACTTC. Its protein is CASSPGQVNEQYF.

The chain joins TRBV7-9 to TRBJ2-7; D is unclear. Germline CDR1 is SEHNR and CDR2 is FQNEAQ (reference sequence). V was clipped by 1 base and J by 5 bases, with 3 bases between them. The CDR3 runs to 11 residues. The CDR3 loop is CASSLVDEQYF. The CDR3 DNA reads TGTGCCAGCAGCTTAGTCGACGAGCAGTACTTC.

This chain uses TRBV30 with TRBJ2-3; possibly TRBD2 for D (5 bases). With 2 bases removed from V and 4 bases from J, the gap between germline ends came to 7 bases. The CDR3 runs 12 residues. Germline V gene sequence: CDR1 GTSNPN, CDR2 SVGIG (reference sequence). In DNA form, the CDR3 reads TGTGCCTGGAGTCAGGAGGCAGATACGCAGTATTTT. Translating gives CAWSQEADTQYF.

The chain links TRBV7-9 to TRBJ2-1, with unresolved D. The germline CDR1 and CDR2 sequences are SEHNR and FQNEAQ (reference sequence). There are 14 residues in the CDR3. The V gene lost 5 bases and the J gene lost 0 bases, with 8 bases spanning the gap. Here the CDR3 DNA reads TGTGCCAGCAGCGCCTCAAGCTCCTACAATGAGCAGTTCTTC. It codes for CASSASSSYNEQFF.

The CDR3 is CASSHGQDGEQYF. CDR3 DNA sequence: TGTGCCAGCTCACATGGACAGGATGGCGAGCAGTACTTC. The chain is built from TRBV18 and TRBJ2-7; 7 bases are a match to TRBD1. CDR3 length: 13 amino acids. After removal of 4 bases from V and 6 bases from J, the junction contained 6 bases not matched to a gene. The germline V gene has CDR1 KGHSH and CDR2 LQKENI. The whole variable domain, remainder taken from reference TRBV18 and TRBJ2-7, is NAGVMQNPRHLVRRRGQEARLRCSPMKGHSHVYWYRQLPEEGLKFMVYLQKENIIDESGMPKERFSAEFPKEGPSILRIQQVVRGDSAAYFCASSHGQDGEQYFGPGTRLTVT.

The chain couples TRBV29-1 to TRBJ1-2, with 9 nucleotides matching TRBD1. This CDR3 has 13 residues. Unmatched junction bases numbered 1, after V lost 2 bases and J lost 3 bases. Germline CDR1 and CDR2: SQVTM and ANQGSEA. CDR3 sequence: CSVERTGDYGYTF. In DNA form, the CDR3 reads TGCAGCGTTGAACGGACAGGGGACTATGGCTACACCTTC.

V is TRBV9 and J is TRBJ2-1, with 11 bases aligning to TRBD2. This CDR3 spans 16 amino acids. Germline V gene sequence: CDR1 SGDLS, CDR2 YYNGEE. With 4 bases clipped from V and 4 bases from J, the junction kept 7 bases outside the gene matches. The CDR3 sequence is CASSPSGTSGYNEQFF. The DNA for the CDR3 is TGTGCCAGCAGCCCGTCCGGGACTAGCGGATACAATGAGCAGTTCTTC.

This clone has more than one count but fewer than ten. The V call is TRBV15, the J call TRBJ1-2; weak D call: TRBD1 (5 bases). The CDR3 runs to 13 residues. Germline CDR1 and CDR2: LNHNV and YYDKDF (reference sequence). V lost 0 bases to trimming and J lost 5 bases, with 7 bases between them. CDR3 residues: CATSRDTGYGYTF. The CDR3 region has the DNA TGTGCCACCAGCAGAGACACAGGATATGGCTACACCTTC.

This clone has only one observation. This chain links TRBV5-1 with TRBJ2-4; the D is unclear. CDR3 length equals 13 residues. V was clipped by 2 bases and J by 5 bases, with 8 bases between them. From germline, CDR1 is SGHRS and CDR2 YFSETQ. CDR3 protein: CASSFPSENIQYF. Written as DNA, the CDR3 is TGCGCCAGCAGCTTTCCGTCCGAAAACATTCAGTACTTC.

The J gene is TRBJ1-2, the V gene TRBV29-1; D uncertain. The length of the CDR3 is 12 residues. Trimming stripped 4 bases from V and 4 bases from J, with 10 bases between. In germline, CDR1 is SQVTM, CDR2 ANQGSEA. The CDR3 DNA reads TGCAGCGTTGTCAGTCAGCTCTATGGCTACACCTTC. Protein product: CSVVSQLYGYTF.

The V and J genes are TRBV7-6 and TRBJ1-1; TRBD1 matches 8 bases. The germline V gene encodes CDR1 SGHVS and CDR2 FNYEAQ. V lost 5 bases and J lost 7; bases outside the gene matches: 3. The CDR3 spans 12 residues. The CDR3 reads CASSQTGVEAFF. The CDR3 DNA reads TGTGCCAGCAGCCAGACAGGGGTTGAAGCTTTCTTT.

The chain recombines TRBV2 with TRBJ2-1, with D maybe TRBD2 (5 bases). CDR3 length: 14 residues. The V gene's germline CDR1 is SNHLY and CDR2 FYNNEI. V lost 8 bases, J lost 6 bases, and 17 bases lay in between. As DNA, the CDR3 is TGTGCCAGCCTCCCGGCAGAGGGAAGCAATGAGCAGTTCTTC. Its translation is CASLPAEGSNEQFF. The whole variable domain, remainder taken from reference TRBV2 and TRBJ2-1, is EPEVTQTPSHQVTQMGQEVILRCVPISNHLYFYWYRQILGQKVEFLVSFYNNEISEKSEIFDDQFSVERPDGSNFTLKIRSTKLEDSAMYFCASLPAEGSNEQFFGPGTRLTVL.

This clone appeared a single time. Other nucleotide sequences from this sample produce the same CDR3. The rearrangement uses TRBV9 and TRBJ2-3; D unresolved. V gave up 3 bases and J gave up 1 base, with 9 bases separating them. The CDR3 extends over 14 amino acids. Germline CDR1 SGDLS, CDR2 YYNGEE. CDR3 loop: CASSGSVGTDTQYF. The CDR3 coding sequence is TGTGCCAGCAGCGGGAGCGTTGGCACAGATACGCAGTATTTT.

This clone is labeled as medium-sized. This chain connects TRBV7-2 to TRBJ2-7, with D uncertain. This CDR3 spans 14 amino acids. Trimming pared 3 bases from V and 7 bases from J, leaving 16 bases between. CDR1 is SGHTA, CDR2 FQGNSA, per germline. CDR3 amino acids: CASSFSNGNPEQYF. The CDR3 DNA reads TGTGCCAGCAGCTTTTCTAATGGTAACCCAGAGCAGTACTTC.

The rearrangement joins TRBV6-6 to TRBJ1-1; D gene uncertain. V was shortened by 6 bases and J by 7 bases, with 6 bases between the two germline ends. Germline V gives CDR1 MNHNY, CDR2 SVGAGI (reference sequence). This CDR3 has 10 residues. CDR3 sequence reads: CASSLREAFF. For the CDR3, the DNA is TGTGCCAGCAGCCTGCGTGAAGCTTTCTTT.

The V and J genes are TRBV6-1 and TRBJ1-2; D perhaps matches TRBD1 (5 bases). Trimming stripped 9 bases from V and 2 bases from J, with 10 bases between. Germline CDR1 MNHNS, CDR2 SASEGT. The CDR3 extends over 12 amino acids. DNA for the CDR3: TGTGCCAGTGAGGAGGGGAACTATGGCTACACCTTC. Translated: CASEEGNYGYTF.

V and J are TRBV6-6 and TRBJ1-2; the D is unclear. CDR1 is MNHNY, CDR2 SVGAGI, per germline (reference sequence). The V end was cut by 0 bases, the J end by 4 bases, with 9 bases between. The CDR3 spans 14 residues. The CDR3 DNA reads TGTGCCAGCAGTTACTCGGATCAGAGCTATGGCTACACCTTC. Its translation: CASSYSDQSYGYTF.

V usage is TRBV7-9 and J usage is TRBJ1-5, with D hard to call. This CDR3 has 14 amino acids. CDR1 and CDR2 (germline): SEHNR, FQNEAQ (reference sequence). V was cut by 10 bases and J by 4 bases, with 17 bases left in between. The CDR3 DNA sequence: TGTGCCACCTCAAACGAGCCTCTTAATCAGCCCCAGCATTTT. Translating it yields CATSNEPLNQPQHF.

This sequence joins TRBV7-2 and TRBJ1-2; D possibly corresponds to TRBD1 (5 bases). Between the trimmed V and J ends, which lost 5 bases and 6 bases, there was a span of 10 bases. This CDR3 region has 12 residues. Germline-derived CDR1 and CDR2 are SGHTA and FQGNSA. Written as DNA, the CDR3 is TGTGCCAGCAGCGACAGAAATCATGGCTACACCTTC. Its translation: CASSDRNHGYTF. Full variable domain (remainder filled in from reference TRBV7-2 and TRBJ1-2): GAGVSQSPSNKVTEKGKDVELRCDPISGHTALYWYRQSLGQGLEFLIYFQGNSAPDKSGLPSDRFSAERTGGSVSTLTIQRTQQEDSAVYLCASSDRNHGYTFGSGTRLTVV.

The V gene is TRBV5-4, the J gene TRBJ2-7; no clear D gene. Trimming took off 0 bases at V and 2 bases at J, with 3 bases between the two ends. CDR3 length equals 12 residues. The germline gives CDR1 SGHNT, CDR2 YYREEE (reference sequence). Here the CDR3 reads CASSLEPYEQYF. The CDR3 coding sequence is TGTGCCAGCAGCTTGGAACCCTACGAGCAGTACTTC.

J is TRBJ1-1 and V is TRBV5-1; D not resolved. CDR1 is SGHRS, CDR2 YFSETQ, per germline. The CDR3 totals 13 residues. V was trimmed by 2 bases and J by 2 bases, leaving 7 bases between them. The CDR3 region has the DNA TGCGCCAGCAGCTTCGGGTCTAACACTGAAGCTTTCTTT. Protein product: CASSFGSNTEAFF.